Each of the 26 T cell receptor beta chains below was sequenced from the same sample in a study of T cells in Graves' hyperthyroidism and ophthalmopathy. Amplification targeted TCR beta CDR3 regions from RNA transcripts. During a first-round RT-PCR of the TCR CDR3, the HTBI primer set was used. TCRdb reanalysed the multiplex PCR reads using MiXCR and keeps one entry per CDR3 protein. The data show 380,000 or so distinct CDR3 sequences, approximately 15% seen once. The sequenced sample consisted of blood. The receptors come from a woman aged 30 to 39 with Graves' hyperthyroidism.

The chain links TRBV19 to TRBJ2-1, with TRBD2 matching over 11 bases. Germline V CDR1 and CDR2: LNHDA, SQIVND (reference sequence). CDR3 size: 16 residues. Losses at the gene ends were 7 bases for V and 9 bases for J; bases not matched to a gene: 14. CDR3 protein: CASKQRTSGSKGEQFF. CDR3 coding DNA: TGTGCCAGTAAACAAAGAACTAGCGGGAGCAAGGGTGAGCAGTTCTTC. The variable domain in full, with the rest retrieved from reference TRBV19 and TRBJ2-1, is DGGITQSPKYLFRKEGQNVTLSCEQNLNHDAMYWYRQDPGQGLRLIYYSQIVNDFQKGDIAEGYSVSREKKESFPLTVTSAQKNPTAFYLCASKQRTSGSKGEQFFGPGTRLTVL.

This clonotype has only a few counts. The rearrangement joins TRBV19 to TRBJ2-2; D might be TRBD2 (6 bases). Trimming removed 2 bases from V and 6 bases from J, with 10 bases in between. The CDR3 consists of 14 residues. CDR1 LNHDA and CDR2 SQIVND come from the germline V gene (reference sequence). CDR3 DNA sequence: TGTGCCAGTAGTATAAGTGGGAGGCCCGGGGAGCTGTTTTTT. Translated, it gives CASSISGRPGELFF.

This clonotype was detected many times. The chain is built from TRBV28 and TRBJ1-2, with D maybe TRBD1 (5 bases). CDR1 and CDR2 (germline): MDHEN, SYDVKM. This CDR3 comprises 13 residues. V lost 7 bases, J lost 7 bases, and 16 bases lay in between. CDR3 nucleotide sequence: TGTGCCAGCACCATGGCCAGGGTCGGTGGCTACACCTTC. It encodes CASTMARVGGYTF.

In its sample, this clonotype was seen a few times. This chain connects TRBV5-4 to TRBJ2-1; D is possibly TRBD1 or TRBD2 (6 bases each). The CDR3 runs to 15 residues. Germline values: CDR1 SGHNT, CDR2 YYREEE (reference sequence). The V end lost 4 bases, the J end lost 8 bases, and 19 bases lay between the germline ends. Written as DNA, the CDR3 is TGTGCCAGCAGCCTGGGGGGCCCGAGGGGCCATGAGCAGTTCTTC. Translation gives CASSLGGPRGHEQFF. Complete variable domain (other parts from reference TRBV5-4 and TRBJ2-1): ETGVTQSPTHLIKTRGQQVTLRCSSQSGHNTVSWYQQALGQGPQFIFQYYREEENGRGNFPPRFSGLQFPNYSSELNVNALELDDSALYLCASSLGGPRGHEQFFGPGTRLTVL.

This clonotype was detected many times. This chain uses TRBV20-1 with TRBJ2-7, with unresolved D. The CDR3 totals 12 residues. The germline V gene encodes CDR1 DFQATT and CDR2 SNEGSKA (reference sequence). With 5 bases removed from V and 5 bases from J, the gap between germline ends came to 13 bases. The chain's CDR3 is CSASHGGNEQYF. The CDR3 coding sequence is TGCAGTGCTTCACACGGTGGAAACGAGCAGTACTTC.

Many counts were recorded for this clonotype. V usage is TRBV29-1 and J usage is TRBJ2-7; TRBD2 agrees at 8 bases. The V and J ends lost 4 bases and 4 bases, in that order; junction bases with no gene match: 3. This CDR3 is built from 12 residues. From germline, CDR1 is SQVTM and CDR2 ANQGSEA. For the CDR3, the DNA is TGCAGCGTTGGCGGGAGGACTTACGAGCAGTACTTC. Its translation is CSVGGRTYEQYF.

This clonotype was observed many times. The rearrangement joins TRBV18 to TRBJ2-5; D is unclear. The CDR3 runs 14 residues. Between the trimmed V and J ends, which lost 0 bases and 0 bases, there was a span of 5 bases. Germline CDR1 reads KGHSH; CDR2 reads LQKENI. The CDR3 bases are TGTGCCAGCTCACCACCGTCAGACCAAGAGACCCAGTACTTC. Translating it yields CASSPPSDQETQYF. The variable domain in full, with the rest retrieved from reference TRBV18 and TRBJ2-5, is NAGVMQNPRHLVRRRGQEARLRCSPMKGHSHVYWYRQLPEEGLKFMVYLQKENIIDESGMPKERFSAEFPKEGPSILRIQQVVRGDSAAYFCASSPPSDQETQYFGPGTRLLVL.

This clonotype came up a few times. This chain joins TRBV10-3 and TRBJ2-3; TRBD2 aligns across 11 bases. The CDR3 sequence is 16 residues long. Germline V gene data show CDR1 as ENHRY and CDR2 as SYGVKD. V was pared by 6 bases and J by 6 bases, with 11 bases of the junction left unmatched. In nucleotides, the CDR3 is TGTGCCATCAGAGACCAACTAGCGGGAGACGGGGATACGCAGTATTTT. It codes for CAIRDQLAGDGDTQYF.

The chain combines TRBV6-2 or TRBV6-3 with TRBJ2-1; D unclear. Germline assignment: CDR1 MNHEY and CDR2 SVGEGT. The CDR3 is 13 amino acids. Trimming removed 4 bases at V and 2 bases at J, with 6 bases between. CDR3 bases: TGTGCCAGCAGTTTTCGGGCCTACAATGAGCAGTTCTTC. Its protein is CASSFRAYNEQFF.

This clonotype came up a few times. The chain joins TRBV14 to TRBJ2-6, with D perhaps TRBD2 (5 bases). The CDR3 totals 17 residues. Per germline, CDR1 SGHDN and CDR2 FVKESK. V dropped 4 bases and J dropped 1 base, with 14 bases sitting between them. This chain's CDR3 is CASSPYGLRSGANVLTF. CDR3 DNA: TGTGCCAGCAGCCCCTACGGACTGAGGTCTGGGGCCAACGTCCTGACTTTC.

This clonotype was detected many times. The CDR3: CASRVYPPLLGCLNYGYTF. The CDR3 DNA sequence: TGTGCCAGCAGAGTTTACCCCCCCCTCTTGGGGTGCCTTAACTATGGCTACACCTTC. This chain joins TRBV12-3 or TRBV12-4 and TRBJ1-2; D is undetermined. The V end was cut by 6 bases, the J end by 1 base, with 27 bases between. The length of the CDR3 is 19 residues.

The chain combines TRBV19 with TRBJ2-3, with D perhaps matching TRBD1 (7 bases). V dropped 4 bases and J dropped 6 bases, with 23 bases sitting between them. This CDR3 region has 17 residues. CDR1 and CDR2 (germline): LNHDA, SQIVND (reference sequence). The CDR3 DNA sequence: TGTGCCAGTAGTAAGGATTGGAGGGGGCGCGGTTCTGATACGCAGTATTTT. It encodes CASSKDWRGRGSDTQYF.

This clonotype has a count of ten or more. The V gene is TRBV30, the J gene TRBJ1-1; TRBD1 matches at 7 bases. Unmatched junction bases numbered 6, after V lost 6 bases and J lost 2 bases. The CDR3 contains 13 residues. Germline V CDR1 and CDR2: GTSNPN, SVGIG (reference sequence). The CDR3 protein is CACEQGLNTEAFF. CDR3 nucleotides: TGTGCCTGCGAACAGGGGCTAAACACTGAAGCTTTCTTT.

The chain joins TRBV28 to TRBJ2-3; D unclear. The V end lost 7 bases, the J end lost 1 base, and 12 bases lay between the germline ends. Germline CDR1 is MDHEN and CDR2 is SYDVKM. The CDR3 loop spans 14 amino acids. The CDR3 DNA is TGTGCCAGCAACCTACGGCAGGGCACAGATACGCAGTATTTT. This translates into CASNLRQGTDTQYF. Combining the CDR3 with reference TRBV28 and TRBJ2-3 gives the whole variable domain DVKVTQSSRYLVKRTGEKVFLECVQDMDHENMFWYRQDPGLGLRLIYFSYDVKMKEKGDIPEGYSVSREKKERFSLILESASTNQTSMYLCASNLRQGTDTQYFGPGTRLTVL.

This clonotype was seen only a few times. V usage is TRBV2 and J usage is TRBJ2-7; D is possibly TRBD2 (5 bases). Germline V gene data show CDR1 as SNHLY and CDR2 as FYNNEI. V gave up 2 bases and J gave up 5 bases, with 7 bases separating them. The CDR3 covers 12 residues. The CDR3 sequence is CASSETGNEQYF. CDR3 DNA sequence: TGTGCCAGCAGTGAAACCGGGAACGAGCAGTACTTC.

Turning to this clonotype: One end of the junction does not line up with germline, which may come from a read error. The CDR3 nucleotides are TGTGTCAGCAGTTTACCCTGGAGGGCGGTGGGCAATGAGCAGTTCTTC. It specifies CVSSLPWRAVGNEQFF. The chain joins TRBV28 to TRBJ2-1, with D maybe TRBD2 (6 bases). This CDR3 spans 16 amino acids. The germline V gene has CDR1 MDHEN and CDR2 SYDVKM.

The chain couples TRBV20-1 to TRBJ2-3, with D hard to call. The V end lost 0 bases, the J end lost 2 bases, and 12 bases lay between the germline ends. CDR3 length: 15 residues. Germline V gene sequence: CDR1 DFQATT, CDR2 SNEGSKA (reference sequence). As DNA, the CDR3 is TGCAGTGCTAGAGATCGCCAGTCAGCCACAGATACGCAGTATTTT. Its translation is CSARDRQSATDTQYF.

At least ten counts were recorded for this clonotype. The gene calls are TRBV6-1 and TRBJ2-1; TRBD2 aligns across 7 bases. The germline gives CDR1 MNHNS, CDR2 SASEGT. The junction had 10 bases not matched to a gene; V was cut back by 7 bases and J by 4 bases. This CDR3 comprises 15 residues. CDR3 sequence: CASTVAGDSYNEQFF. CDR3 bases: TGTGCCAGCACCGTTGCGGGAGATTCGTACAATGAGCAGTTCTTC.

Comments on this clonotype: One base away lies a much larger clone, so this may be a sequencing read error. The rearrangement uses TRBV12-3 or TRBV12-4 and TRBJ2-5; 8 bases are a match to TRBD2. V was clipped by 5 bases and J by 1 base; unmatched bases: 6. The CDR3 runs 15 residues. CDR3 sequence (DNA): TGTGCCAGCAGTATGAATAGCGGGATCCAAGAGACCCAGTACTTC. Amino acids: CASSMNSGIQETQYF.

There are many counts of this clonotype. The chain uses TRBV24-1 and TRBJ2-2; TRBD1 might be the D (6 bases). Germline lookup yields CDR1 KGHDR and CDR2 SFDVKD. This CDR3 region has 16 residues. Deletions cut 4 bases from V and 1 base from J, with 12 bases between. This CDR3 is CATSDSGTRNTGELFF. The CDR3 DNA follows: TGTGCCACCAGTGACTCCGGGACAAGGAACACCGGGGAGCTGTTTTTT.

This clonotype appeared many times. J is TRBJ1-1 and V is TRBV7-9; D unclear. CDR3 length: 12 amino acids. V was clipped by 8 bases and J by 0 bases, with 7 bases between them. The germline V gene has CDR1 SEHNR and CDR2 FQNEAQ (reference sequence). Here the CDR3 DNA reads TGTGCCAGCCTAGGAATGAACACTGAAGCTTTCTTT. It translates to CASLGMNTEAFF.

In its sample, this clonotype was seen a few times. The chain couples TRBV7-8 to TRBJ1-1; D might be TRBD1 (5 bases). Germline V gene sequence: CDR1 SGHVS, CDR2 FQNEAQ. The CDR3 consists of 13 residues. V was clipped by 1 base and J by 10 bases, with 13 bases between them. The CDR3 DNA sequence: TGTGCCAGCAGCTTAGAGGGGCGGGCTGGAGCTTTCTTT. Its protein is CASSLEGRAGAFF. Combining the CDR3 with reference TRBV7-8 and TRBJ1-1 gives the whole variable domain GAGVSQSPRYKVAKRGQDVALRCDPISGHVSLFWYQQALGQGPEFLTYFQNEAQLDKSGLPSDRFFAERPEGSVSTLKIQRTQQEDSAVYLCASSLEGRAGAFFGQGTRLTVV.

This clonotype has a count of ten or more. The chain combines TRBV6-1 with TRBJ2-7, with 15 bases identical to TRBD2. Germline V gene sequence: CDR1 MNHNS, CDR2 SASEGT. V was pared by 3 bases and J by 7 bases, with 4 bases of the junction left unmatched. This CDR3 has 15 amino acids. DNA of the CDR3: TGTGCCAGCAGTGACCTCGGGACTAGCGGGAGGGAGCAGTACTTC. Protein product: CASSDLGTSGREQYF.

V is TRBV4-1 and J is TRBJ1-2; the D gene is possibly TRBD1 (6 bases). Germline V gene data show CDR1 as MGHRA and CDR2 as YSYEKL. Trimming cost V 0 bases and J 4 bases, with 12 bases left between them. The CDR3 totals 15 residues. In DNA form, the CDR3 reads TGCGCCAGCAGCCAAGAAGAACAGGGCCCCTATGGCTACACCTTC. It codes for CASSQEEQGPYGYTF.

The V gene is TRBV5-6, the J gene TRBJ2-7; 7 nucleotides align to TRBD1. J was trimmed by 3 bases and V by 0 bases; bases with no gene match: 3. The CDR3 is 14 amino acids. Germline lookup yields CDR1 SGHDT and CDR2 YYEEEE. This chain's CDR3 is CASSLGTGYYEQYF. In DNA, the CDR3 is TGTGCCAGCAGCTTGGGGACAGGTTACTACGAGCAGTACTTC.

This clonotype appeared many times. V is TRBV29-1 and J is TRBJ2-1, with TRBD2 matching 12 bases. In germline, CDR1 is SQVTM, CDR2 ANQGSEA. This CDR3 region has 14 residues. V was clipped by 7 bases and J by 7 bases; unmatched bases: 8. CDR3 sequence reads: CSALTSGSNNEQFF. The CDR3 nucleotides are TGCAGCGCTCTGACTAGCGGGAGTAATAATGAGCAGTTCTTC.